These T cell receptor beta chains were read from a single sample in a study of blood T cell repertoires in COVID-19. Profiling relied on immunoSEQ multiplex PCR, and the TCRdb table lists in-frame clones only, not all of them. The sample contains 150,000 to 200,000 clones, around 91% of which appear only once. Specimen: PBMCs or T cells enriched from blood (not recorded which). These TCRs come from a woman aged 18-30 years who had recovered from COVID-19. The CDR3 runs from the conserved cysteine through the conserved F or W. A D gene is named only where the DNA matches it firmly. A clone size is listed for some rows: how often the clone was seen (once, few, many), or a class if it is expanded.

j_gene: TRBJ2-3
v_gene: TRBV14
abundance: .
d_gene: .
CDR3nt: TGTGCCAGCAGCCAAGATCCCCCACGGGATACGCAGTATTTT
CDR3aa: CASSQDPPRDTQYF

j_gene: TRBJ2-5
v_gene: TRBV15
abundance: .
d_gene: TRBD2
CDR3nt: TGTGCCACCAGCAGAGATAAACTAGCGGAGACCCAGTACTTC
CDR3aa: CATSRDKLAETQYF

j_gene: TRBJ1-1
v_gene: TRBV6-5
abundance: .
d_gene: TRBD1
CDR3nt: TGTGCCAGCAGTTACGGGTGGACAGGGGACACTGAAGCTTTCTTT
CDR3aa: CASSYGWTGDTEAFF

j_gene: TRBJ1-6
v_gene: TRBV4-2
abundance: .
d_gene: .
CDR3nt: TGTGCCAGCAGCCAATCGGGACAATACTCACCCCTCCACTTT
CDR3aa: CASSQSGQYSPLHF

j_gene: TRBJ2-5
v_gene: TRBV3-1/TRBV3-2
abundance: .
d_gene: .
CDR3nt: TGTGCCAGCAGCCAAGACCGGCCAGGTGGGACCCAGTACTTC
CDR3aa: CASSQDRPGGTQYF

j_gene: TRBJ2-7
v_gene: TRBV5-1
abundance: once
d_gene: .
CDR3nt: TGCGCCAGCAGCTTCGAGTTTACAGGAGCCGAGCAGTACTTC
CDR3aa: CASSFEFTGAEQYF

j_gene: TRBJ2-3
v_gene: TRBV4-1
abundance: .
d_gene: .
CDR3nt: TGCGCCAGCAGCCAAGAGGGGGGTCCAGCAGATACGCAGTATTTT
CDR3aa: CASSQEGGPADTQYF

j_gene: TRBJ1-5
v_gene: TRBV27
abundance: .
d_gene: TRBD1
CDR3nt: TGTGCCAGCAGTCGCTGGTCCACAGGGGGCAATCAGCCCCAGCATTTT
CDR3aa: CASSRWSTGGNQPQHF

j_gene: TRBJ2-3
v_gene: TRBV30
abundance: .
d_gene: .
CDR3nt: TGTGCCTGGAGTGTACTCGTTGCAGATACGCAGTATTTT
CDR3aa: CAWSVLVADTQYF

j_gene: TRBJ2-4
v_gene: TRBV4-3
abundance: .
d_gene: .
CDR3nt: TGCGCCAGCAGCGACCCCGGACTGCAAAACATTCAGTACTTC
CDR3aa: CASSDPGLQNIQYF

j_gene: TRBJ2-5
v_gene: TRBV11-3
abundance: .
d_gene: .
CDR3nt: TGTGCCAGCAGCCCCCGCGCAGGGGACCAAGAGACCCAGTACTTC
CDR3aa: CASSPRAGDQETQYF

j_gene: TRBJ2-2
v_gene: TRBV4-2
abundance: .
d_gene: .
CDR3nt: TGTGCCAGCAGCCAAGAACCGCTTACCCCCGGGAGGGAGCTGTTTTTT
CDR3aa: CASSQEPLTPGRELFF

j_gene: TRBJ1-5
v_gene: TRBV7-2
abundance: once
d_gene: .
CDR3nt: TGTGCCAGCAGCTCTGTAGGGGCAGGCAATCAGCCCCAGCATTTT
CDR3aa: CASSSVGAGNQPQHF

j_gene: TRBJ2-2
v_gene: TRBV27
abundance: .
d_gene: .
CDR3nt: TGTGCCAGCAGTTTAAGGCAGGCTTACACCGGGGAGCTGTTTTTT
CDR3aa: CASSLRQAYTGELFF

j_gene: TRBJ2-7
v_gene: TRBV18
abundance: .
d_gene: TRBD2
CDR3nt: TGTGCCAGCTCTCCCGGACTAGCGGATACCTACGAGCAGTACTTC
CDR3aa: CASSPGLADTYEQYF

j_gene: TRBJ2-3
v_gene: TRBV3-1/TRBV3-2
abundance: .
d_gene: .
CDR3nt: TGTGCCAGCAGCCAAGTTTCCGGGAGTGGGTTAGATACGCAGTATTTT
CDR3aa: CASSQVSGSGLDTQYF

j_gene: TRBJ1-4
v_gene: TRBV18
abundance: .
d_gene: .
CDR3nt: TGTGCCAGCTCACCTCAGGGAGGTGAAAAACTGTTTTTT
CDR3aa: CASSPQGGEKLFF

j_gene: TRBJ1-1
v_gene: TRBV18
abundance: .
d_gene: .
CDR3nt: TGTGCCAGCTCACCCTGGCGACAGCCGAACACTGAAGCTTTCTTT
CDR3aa: CASSPWRQPNTEAFF

j_gene: TRBJ1-2
v_gene: TRBV6-5
abundance: .
d_gene: TRBD1
CDR3nt: TGTGCCAGCAGTTACTCGGGACAGGCCGGCTATGGCTACACCTTC
CDR3aa: CASSYSGQAGYGYTF

j_gene: TRBJ1-1
v_gene: TRBV11-3
abundance: .
d_gene: TRBD1
CDR3nt: TGTGCCAGCAGCTTCACAGGGGGATCGTTGGCTTTCTTT
CDR3aa: CASSFTGGSLAFF

j_gene: TRBJ1-2
v_gene: TRBV29-1
abundance: .
d_gene: .
CDR3nt: TGCAGCTCCCTTTCAGGTTCGTTGGGCTACACCTTC
CDR3aa: CSSLSGSLGYTF

j_gene: TRBJ1-2
v_gene: TRBV12-3/TRBV12-4
abundance: .
d_gene: .
CDR3nt: TGTGCCAGCAGCCCAGACAGGAACTATGGCTACACCTTC
CDR3aa: CASSPDRNYGYTF

j_gene: TRBJ1-5
v_gene: TRBV3-1/TRBV3-2
abundance: .
d_gene: .
CDR3nt: TGTGCCAGCAGCCCCCATAACTTGATTTCTAGCAATCAGCCCCAGCATTTT
CDR3aa: CASSPHNLISSNQPQHF

j_gene: TRBJ2-7
v_gene: TRBV4-3
abundance: .
d_gene: .
CDR3nt: TGCGCCAGCAGCCAAGATCTGAGGGATCCCTACGAGCAGTACTTC
CDR3aa: CASSQDLRDPYEQYF

j_gene: TRBJ2-1
v_gene: TRBV7-9
abundance: .
d_gene: .
CDR3nt: TGTGCCAGCAGCTTAGCGAATAGGGGTGAGCAGTTCTTC
CDR3aa: CASSLANRGEQFF

j_gene: TRBJ2-4
v_gene: TRBV5-6
abundance: .
d_gene: TRBD1
CDR3nt: TGTGCCAGCAGCCCCTGGGACAGGGATAAATCCATTCAGTACTTC
CDR3aa: CASSPWDRDKSIQYF

j_gene: TRBJ2-1
v_gene: TRBV7-2
abundance: .
d_gene: TRBD2
CDR3nt: TGTGCCAGCAGCTTGGGGACTAGCGGGCTCAATGAGCAGTTCTTC
CDR3aa: CASSLGTSGLNEQFF

j_gene: TRBJ2-7
v_gene: TRBV28
abundance: .
d_gene: .
CDR3nt: TGTGCCAGCAGTTTGAGCGGGCTAAAAGAGCAGTACTTC
CDR3aa: CASSLSGLKEQYF

j_gene: TRBJ1-6
v_gene: TRBV27
abundance: .
d_gene: .
CDR3nt: TGTGCCAGTGGTCAAGCGGGGTATAATTCACCCCTCCACTTT
CDR3aa: CASGQAGYNSPLHF

j_gene: TRBJ2-7
v_gene: TRBV9
abundance: many
d_gene: TRBD1
CDR3nt: TGTGCCAGCAGCCCCACCGGGACAGGGGGCCTTGAGCAGTACTTC
CDR3aa: CASSPTGTGGLEQYF

j_gene: TRBJ2-1
v_gene: TRBV27
abundance: .
d_gene: .
CDR3nt: TGTGCCAGCAGTTTATGGGGCAGGGGAACAAACAATGAGCAGTTCTTC
CDR3aa: CASSLWGRGTNNEQFF

j_gene: TRBJ1-1
v_gene: TRBV7-9
abundance: once
d_gene: .
CDR3nt: TGTGCCAGCAGCTTAGACTTGCGGGGGGCGATGGGTGAAGCTTTCTTT
CDR3aa: CASSLDLRGAMGEAFF

j_gene: TRBJ2-7
v_gene: TRBV15
abundance: .
d_gene: .
CDR3nt: TGTGCCACCAGCAGTCCTTACTACGAGCAGTACTTC
CDR3aa: CATSSPYYEQYF

j_gene: TRBJ2-7
v_gene: TRBV6-6
abundance: .
d_gene: .
CDR3nt: TGTGCCAGCAGTTACCCCCCTGAGTGGGAGCAGTACTTC
CDR3aa: CASSYPPEWEQYF

j_gene: TRBJ2-7
v_gene: TRBV5-1
abundance: .
d_gene: TRBD1
CDR3nt: TGCGCCAGCAGCCCCGAACCATCACAGGGGGCTAGAGCCTTC
CDR3aa: CASSPEPSQGARAF

j_gene: TRBJ1-5
v_gene: TRBV6-5
abundance: .
d_gene: TRBD1
CDR3nt: TGTGCCAGCAGACCGGGACAGGGGAACAATCAGCCCCAGCATTTT
CDR3aa: CASRPGQGNNQPQHF

j_gene: TRBJ2-7
v_gene: TRBV19
abundance: .
d_gene: TRBD2
CDR3nt: TGTGCCAGTAGTCCACCGGGACTAGGGGACCCTAGGGAGCAGTACTTC
CDR3aa: CASSPPGLGDPREQYF

j_gene: TRBJ2-7
v_gene: TRBV7-9
abundance: .
d_gene: .
CDR3nt: TGTGCCAGCAGGGAGGGACAGAACTACGAGCAGTACTTC
CDR3aa: CASREGQNYEQYF

j_gene: TRBJ2-7
v_gene: TRBV29-1
abundance: many
d_gene: .
CDR3nt: TGCAGCGTGCGGCGCGACTCCGCCTACGAGCAGTACTTC
CDR3aa: CSVRRDSAYEQYF

j_gene: TRBJ1-6
v_gene: TRBV5-1
abundance: once
d_gene: .
CDR3nt: TGCGCCAGCGGCATAGGGACAACCAATAATTCACCCCTCCACTTT
CDR3aa: CASGIGTTNNSPLHF

j_gene: TRBJ1-1
v_gene: TRBV28
abundance: few
d_gene: .
CDR3nt: TGTGCCAGCAGTGCAGGGCACCGGAACACTGAAGCTTTCTTT
CDR3aa: CASSAGHRNTEAFF